These T cell receptor beta chains were read from a single sample in a study of shared clonotypes between healthy human individuals. Clones were read by immunoSEQ multiplex PCR, and TCRdb kept only the in-frame ones, dropping some. This table holds about 2,200,000 clones, about 92% found once. Sequencing was done on a sample of naive CD8+ T cells from PBMCs. These TCRs come from a man between 18 and 35 years old in good health. Some clones in this sample may be carry-over from other donors' samples. The CDR3 runs from the conserved cysteine through the conserved F or W. D genes are given only for firm matches. Some rows have no size entry. The others give once, few or many, or a class for an expanded clone.

CDR3nt	CDR3aa	j_gene	abundance	d_gene	v_gene
TGTGCCAGCAGCTTAGACAGAGAAGAGACCCAGTACTTC	CASSLDREETQYF	TRBJ2-5	-	-	TRBV11-1
TGTGCCAGCAGCTCCACAGGGTTTCTACGGGAGCAGTACTTC	CASSSTGFLREQYF	TRBJ2-7	-	-	TRBV5-4
TGTGCCAGCAGCCCAGCCGGGAACTATGGCTACACCTTC	CASSPAGNYGYTF	TRBJ1-2	-	-	TRBV14
TGTGCCAGCAGCTTTATCCGGGACAGCCCTTTCTATGGCTACACCTTC	CASSFIRDSPFYGYTF	TRBJ1-2	-	TRBD1	TRBV7-8
TGTGCCAGCAGCCCCTCCCGACAGCACAATGAGCAGTTCTTC	CASSPSRQHNEQFF	TRBJ2-1	-	-	TRBV27
TGTGCCAGCAGTTTATCAGGGGGGGCTGTCTATGGCTACACCTTC	CASSLSGGAVYGYTF	TRBJ1-2	-	-	TRBV27
TGTGCCAGCAGCTTAAACGCCGCGCCAGATCAGCCCCAGCATTTT	CASSLNAAPDQPQHF	TRBJ1-5	-	-	TRBV7-9
TGTGCCAGCAGACCCCCGGGGGAGACCCAGTACTTC	CASRPPGETQYF	TRBJ2-5	-	-	TRBV6-5
TGTGCCAGCAGTTATGTAGCGGGACAAGAGACCCAGTACTTC	CASSYVAGQETQYF	TRBJ2-5	-	TRBD2	TRBV27
TGTGCCAGTAGTCTGGGACTCTCTTACACTGAAGCTTTCTTT	CASSLGLSYTEAFF	TRBJ1-1	-	-	TRBV19
TGTGCCAGCAGTGTGGGGACAGAGGGCTCTGGAAACACCATATATTTT	CASSVGTEGSGNTIYF	TRBJ1-3	-	TRBD1	TRBV2
TGCGCCAGCAGCCAAGGGTCGGGACTAGCGGTATACGAGCAGTACTTC	CASSQGSGLAVYEQYF	TRBJ2-7	-	TRBD2	TRBV4-1
TGTGCCAGCAGGGACAGGGGCACAGATACGCAGTATTTT	CASRDRGTDTQYF	TRBJ2-3	-	TRBD1	TRBV6-1
TGTGCCTGGAGGCGGGACAGGGGCTGGAACACTGAAGCTTTCTTT	CAWRRDRGWNTEAFF	TRBJ1-1	-	TRBD1	TRBV30
TGTGCCAGTAGTCCCCGGATGCAGAGGAGAGAGCAGTTCTTC	CASSPRMQRREQFF	TRBJ2-1	-	-	TRBV19
TGCGCCAGCAGTGAGGTCCCGCGGTGGACTGAAGCTTTCTTT	CASSEVPRWTEAFF	TRBJ1-1	few	-	TRBV10-2
TGTGCCAGCAGCCCCCCGACGGTGGCTCAAGAGACCCAGTACTTC	CASSPPTVAQETQYF	TRBJ2-5	-	-	TRBV7-9
TGTGCCAGTACTATGGAGGCTAGCTCCTACAATGAGCAGTTCTTC	CASTMEASSYNEQFF	TRBJ2-1	-	-	TRBV19
TGTGCCAGCAGTGAAGTATTTTTGGGACAGCCTATGAACACTGAAGCTTTCTTT	CASSEVFLGQPMNTEAFF	TRBJ1-1	-	TRBD1	TRBV6-1
TGTGCCAGCAGCTTAGGTAGCGGGAGTTCCTACAATGAGCAGTTCTTC	CASSLGSGSSYNEQFF	TRBJ2-1	-	TRBD2	TRBV13
TGCGCCAGCAGCCAAGATCCGTACAATGAGCAGTTCTTC	CASSQDPYNEQFF	TRBJ2-1	-	-	TRBV4-3
TGTGCCATCAGCCCTGAATCCGGGACCCACAAAGACTACGAGCAGTACTTC	CAISPESGTHKDYEQYF	TRBJ2-7	-	-	TRBV10-3
TGTGCCAGCAGCTCCCCGGGACTAGGGGAGACCCAGTACTTC	CASSSPGLGETQYF	TRBJ2-5	-	TRBD2	TRBV7-6
TGTGCCAGCAGCCCACGAGAACAGTCATCGCCAGCCTATGGCTACACCTTC	CASSPREQSSPAYGYTF	TRBJ1-2	-	-	TRBV4-2
TGTGCCAGCAGTTTACTAGCGGCACAAGAGACCCAGTACTTC	CASSLLAAQETQYF	TRBJ2-5	-	TRBD2	TRBV27
TGTGCCAGCAGCAGACGGGGACAGAACTACGAGCAGTACTTC	CASSRRGQNYEQYF	TRBJ2-7	-	TRBD1	TRBV11-3
TGTGCCAGCAGCCCGGATCAGGGCTTCGGAAACACCATATATTTT	CASSPDQGFGNTIYF	TRBJ1-3	once	-	TRBV7-6
TGCGCCAGCAGCCAAGATCCACCAGGGGATGAGCAGTTCTTC	CASSQDPPGDEQFF	TRBJ2-1	-	-	TRBV4-1
TGTGCCAGCAGTCCCCCGGATCAGGGGGACTCCTACGAGCAGTACTTC	CASSPPDQGDSYEQYF	TRBJ2-7	-	TRBD1	TRBV27
TGTGCCAGCAGCACCCGGGACGATCTGGGAATGGGCTACGAGCAGTACTTC	CASSTRDDLGMGYEQYF	TRBJ2-7	-	-	TRBV7-3
TGTGCCAGCAGCGTAAGGGGCCAGGGGACAGATACGCAGTATTTT	CASSVRGQGTDTQYF	TRBJ2-3	once	-	TRBV13
TGTGCCAGCAGCATGTCGGGGGTTACTGAAGCTTTCTTT	CASSMSGVTEAFF	TRBJ1-1	-	-	TRBV27
TGTGCCAGCAGCTCCCCGACATCCCCACGTGGCACAGATACGCAGTATTTT	CASSSPTSPRGTDTQYF	TRBJ2-3	-	-	TRBV7-9
TGCGCCAGCAGCCAAAGGGGGGGGGCCTTCTATGGCTACACCTTC	CASSQRGGAFYGYTF	TRBJ1-2	-	-	TRBV4-1
TGTGCCAGCAGTTACTTCGCGGGAGGCTACGAGCAGTACTTC	CASSYFAGGYEQYF	TRBJ2-7	-	TRBD2	TRBV6-5
TGCGCCAGCAGCCGACAGGGGGCGAACACTGAAGCTTTCTTT	CASSRQGANTEAFF	TRBJ1-1	-	TRBD1	TRBV4-1
TGTGCCAGCAGCTTGAGGGGAGCAGCTAACTATGGCTACACCTTC	CASSLRGAANYGYTF	TRBJ1-2	-	-	TRBV7-9
TGTGCCGGCTCCAACGGGAACCCTGAAGCTTTCTTT	CAGSNGNPEAFF	TRBJ1-1	-	-	TRBV7-9
TGTGCCAGTAGCCCCGCCGGGACAGGGTATGGAAACACCATATATTTT	CASSPAGTGYGNTIYF	TRBJ1-3	-	TRBD1	TRBV19
TGTGCCTGGAGTGCGACAGGGGGCGGGGAGACCCAGTACTTC	CAWSATGGGETQYF	TRBJ2-5	-	TRBD1	TRBV30
TGTGCCAGCAGCCCGGCGGGAGGGAGCTCCTACGAGCAGTACTTC	CASSPAGGSSYEQYF	TRBJ2-7	-	TRBD2	TRBV9
TGTGCCATCAGTGCCAGGACCAACGAGCAGTACTTC	CAISARTNEQYF	TRBJ2-7	once	-	TRBV10-3